Included here is one T cell receptor (beta chain) sequence, with context. The antigen it recognizes is unknown. No quality values exist for individual bases; no much larger clone is one base distant. In the germline V gene, CDR1 corresponds to SGHRS and CDR2 to YFSETQ. Trimming leaves V shorter by 4 bases and J shorter by 8 bases, with the junction holding 12 bases beyond the gene matches. Measured from the cysteine to the phenylalanine, the CDR3 is 16 residues long. Just the 48-base CDR3 DNA is kept, in frame starting at base 1. The CDR3 regions of human TCRbeta chains were analyzed by immunosequencing. In the authors' own workflow: Repertoire TCRs were checked for matches against a reference library of SARS-CoV-2-specific TCRs that had been generated using the MIRA antigen-specificity platform. Breadth was defined as the fraction of unique TCRs that were SARS-CoV-2-associated. Depth was defined as the fraction of total T cells that were SARS-CoV-2-associated. Using the MIRA data, every spike-specific TCR was mapped to the spike region that the TCR reacted to and assigned to either a CD4 or a CD8 class. Log10-transformed breadth and depth values were compared by one-way ANOVA with Sidak's multiple comparisons tests. The table was pulled from immuneACCESS by TCRdb, which kept in-frame rearrangements only. Such tables lose some clones; where checked, under half of the loss comes from unresolved V genes, and the rest has no known cause. V, J and clone size are those of that table, while D and trimming were read from the DNA. Present in this sample are some 100,000 clones, 80% to 95% of which were seen just once. Of the sample, roughly 3.1% falls within the top ten clones.

The data belong to a study of T cell responses to AZD1222 COVID-19 vaccine listed by TCRdb under 2021. A note on the overall study: A total of 233 trial participants underwent TCR sequencing, of whom about 200 received two doses of AZD1222 and around 25 received two doses of the MenACWY control vaccine. Trial participants were enrolled into age subgroups of 18-55, 56-69 and 70-plus years, which contained roughly 150, 30 and 60 TCR-sequenced participants, respectively.

Reading the label with the study, this specimen's time point is: about 28 days (+/-7) after the second vaccine dose. AZD1222 recipients given second doses at about 4 weeks or at about 12 weeks were pooled, since spike-specific TCR depth and breadth were not found to differ between the two schedules. Samples from vaccinated people were obtained from the UK trials COV001 and COV002, which included a single-blind randomized controlled phase 2/3 trial of AZD1222 (ChAdOx1 nCoV-19) in healthy adults. Trial participant PBMC samples were collected at day 0 and day 28 after the second dose for TCRbeta chain sequencing. What the authors observed across the whole study: Most participants were white British and females outnumbered males, and the authors suggested that clonal diversity may have been underestimated. The vaccine-associated CD4 TCRs covered the entire spike protein, and the dominant responses fell in regions 160-218 and 743-854. Reportedly, almost half of the unique spike-specific TCRs recognized epitopes lying outside the regions that are mutated in the B.1.351 and B.1.1.7 variants. Because no day 14 peak-response samples were available, repertoires were characterized only after the peak T cell response. In the small 56-69-year group, the increase in depth fell short of significance, most likely because of low power. Conclusions about previously exposed vaccinees were limited because only 6 or 7 AZD1222 recipients were SARS-CoV-2 seropositive at baseline. After two AZD1222 doses, both the breadth and the depth of spike-specific TCRs were significantly higher than at day 0 and than in MenACWY recipients.

The chain was built from TRBV5-1 and TRBJ2-1; 10 bases in between match TRBD2. The material sequenced was peripheral blood, taken 28 days after the second AZD1222 dose. The TCR was taken from an adult who received the AZD1222 COVID-19 vaccine. The DNA reads as follows: TGCGCCAGCAGCGCCGGTCGGCTAGCGGGGGTCGATGAGCAGTTCTTC. The encoded protein is CASSAGRLAGVDEQFF.